The sequence of this TCR beta chain was determined in a study of shared T cell receptors in the human thymus. Germline trimming cut 8 bases from V and 5 bases from J; bases unmatched to any gene: 15. Germline V gives CDR1 LNHNV, CDR2 YYDKDF (reference sequence). This CDR3 region has 16 residues. Clones were read by immunoSEQ multiplex PCR, and TCRdb kept only the in-frame ones, dropping some. Here the sample spans 450,000 to 650,000 clones, 75% to 85% being singletons. These data were also filed under a second study, of human thymus T cells.

The receptor's source is a boy under two years old with a congenital heart defect. Sequencing was carried out using thymocytes. The J gene is TRBJ2-7, the V gene TRBV15; 10 bases map to TRBD2. The CDR3 loop is CATRLGLAGVVDEQYF. The CDR3 nucleotides read TGTGCCACCCGACTTGGCCTAGCGGGAGTAGTCGACGAGCAGTACTTC.